This T cell receptor (beta chain) was obtained from a study of T cells in Graves' hyperthyroidism and ophthalmopathy. The CDR3 sequence is 14 residues long. Between the trimmed V and J ends, which lost 6 bases and 7 bases, there was a span of 19 bases. Germline-derived CDR1 and CDR2 are LNHDA and SQIVND (reference sequence). RNA transcripts yielded amplified TCR beta CDR3 regions. HTBI primers were employed in a first-round RT-PCR of the TCR CDR3. TCRdb processed the multiplex PCR reads anew with MiXCR; each CDR3 protein has one entry. Among about 400,000 distinct CDR3 sequences, 11% to 15% were seen once, and the ten largest hold 28%.

The sample taken for sequencing was blood. The chain carries TRBV19 and TRBJ2-7, with D perhaps matching TRBD1 or TRBD2 (5 bases each). The source of this sequence is a man aged 50 or older with Graves' ophthalmopathy. CDR3 coding DNA: TGTGCCAGTAGGACCGGGACGGACGCCTCTGAGCAGTACTTC. It is translated as CASRTGTDASEQYF.